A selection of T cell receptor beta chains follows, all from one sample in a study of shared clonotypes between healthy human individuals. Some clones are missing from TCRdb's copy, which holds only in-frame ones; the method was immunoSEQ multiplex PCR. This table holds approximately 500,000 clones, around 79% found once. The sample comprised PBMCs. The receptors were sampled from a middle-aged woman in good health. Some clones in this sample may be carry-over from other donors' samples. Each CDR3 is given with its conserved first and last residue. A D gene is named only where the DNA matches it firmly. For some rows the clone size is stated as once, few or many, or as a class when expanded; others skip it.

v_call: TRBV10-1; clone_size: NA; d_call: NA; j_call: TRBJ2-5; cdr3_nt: TGCGCCTCAAACCGTATTCGGGAGACCCAGTACTTC; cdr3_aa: CASNRIRETQYF
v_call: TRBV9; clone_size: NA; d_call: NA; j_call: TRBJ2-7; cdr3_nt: TGTGCCAGCAGCGTAGAGGGGGATCAACTCTACGAGCAGTACTTC; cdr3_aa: CASSVEGDQLYEQYF
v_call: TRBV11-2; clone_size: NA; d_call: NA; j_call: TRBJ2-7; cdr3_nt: TGTGCCAGCAGCAAAAGATTTGGGGGGAACTACGAGCAGTACTTC; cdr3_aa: CASSKRFGGNYEQYF
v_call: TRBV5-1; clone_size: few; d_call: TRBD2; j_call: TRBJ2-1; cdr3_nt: TGCGCCAGCAGCTTGGCTGGGGACTATTCCAATGAGCAGTTCTTC; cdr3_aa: CASSLAGDYSNEQFF
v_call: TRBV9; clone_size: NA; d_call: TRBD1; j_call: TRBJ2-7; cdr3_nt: TGTGCCAGCGGGCCGACAGGGGGAACCTACGAGCAGTACTTC; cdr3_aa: CASGPTGGTYEQYF
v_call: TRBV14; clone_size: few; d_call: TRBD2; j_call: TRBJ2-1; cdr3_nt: TGTGCCAGCAGCCCGCGGACTAGCGGGTACTACAATGAGCAGTTCTTC; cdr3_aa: CASSPRTSGYYNEQFF
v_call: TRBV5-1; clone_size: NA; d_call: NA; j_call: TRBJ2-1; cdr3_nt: TGCGCCAGCAGCTTGGGTGCTAGCATGAGGAATGAGCAGTTCTTC; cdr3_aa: CASSLGASMRNEQFF
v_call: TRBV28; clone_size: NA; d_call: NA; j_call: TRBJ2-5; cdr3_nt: TGTGCCAGCAGTTTACCGGGACAAGGCGAAGAGACCCAGTACTTC; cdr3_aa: CASSLPGQGEETQYF
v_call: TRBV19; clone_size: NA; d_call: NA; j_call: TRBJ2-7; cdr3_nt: TGTGCCAGTAGGATGACCTCCGAGGCGGACTACGAGCAGTACTTC; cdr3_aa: CASRMTSEADYEQYF
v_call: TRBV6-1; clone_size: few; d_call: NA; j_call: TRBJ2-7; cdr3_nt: TGTGCCAGCAAAAGGGGCAGCTCCCTATCCTACGAGCAGTACTTC; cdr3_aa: CASKRGSSLSYEQYF
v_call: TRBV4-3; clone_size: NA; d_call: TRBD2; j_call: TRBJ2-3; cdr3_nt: TGCGCCAGCAGCCAACGGGCTAGCGGGAGCTTTACAGATACGCAGTATTTT; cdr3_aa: CASSQRASGSFTDTQYF
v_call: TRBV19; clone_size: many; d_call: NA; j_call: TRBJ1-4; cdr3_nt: TGTGCCAGTAGTATAGCGGGGCGTTCGGCAACTAATGAAAAACTGTTTTTT; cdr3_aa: CASSIAGRSATNEKLFF
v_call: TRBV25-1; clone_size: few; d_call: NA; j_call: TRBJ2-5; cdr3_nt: TGTGCCAGCAGTGAATCAGGGACCTACCCGAGAGGGCAGTACTTC; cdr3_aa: CASSESGTYPRGQYF
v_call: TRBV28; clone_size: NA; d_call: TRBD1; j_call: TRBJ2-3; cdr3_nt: TGTGCCAGCAGTGCCCGGGACAGAGGGTTTGCTGGGGCACACACAGATACGCAGTATTTT; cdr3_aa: CASSARDRGFAGAHTDTQYF
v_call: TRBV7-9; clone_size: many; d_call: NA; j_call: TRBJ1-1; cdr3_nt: TGTGCCAGCACCGAGGGGAGGGAACTCGAAGCTTTCTTT; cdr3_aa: CASTEGRELEAFF
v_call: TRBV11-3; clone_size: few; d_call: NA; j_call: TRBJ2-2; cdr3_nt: TGTGCCAGCAGCTTAGATTGGGGACAGAACACCGGGGAGCTGTTTTTT; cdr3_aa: CASSLDWGQNTGELFF
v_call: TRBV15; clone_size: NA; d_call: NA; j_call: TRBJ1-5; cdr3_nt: TGTGCCACCAGCAGGCAGGGTATTCAGCCCCAGCATTTT; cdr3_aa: CATSRQGIQPQHF